One and the same sample provided the 30 T cell receptor beta chains below, sequenced in a study of spatial heterogeneity in lung cancer. The time point is: sample taken at primary tumor resection. TCRdb re-analysed the 5' RACE reads in MiXCR, keeping a single row per CDR3 protein. This sample carries about 5,500 distinct CDR3 sequences, approximately 13% of them seen once, and the ten largest clones take approximately 15%. The source material was lung tissue, sampled at surgery. The source of these receptors is a human donor with early-stage non-small cell lung cancer.

Regarding this clonotype: This beta chain appears as a stray read in a library generated for alpha chains; its size is not informative. The gene calls are TRBV3-1 and TRBJ2-1, with a weak D call TRBD1 (6 bases). Trimming left V 0 bases short and J 6 bases short, with 21 bases between. The CDR3 is 18 residues long. Germline assignment: CDR1 LGHDT and CDR2 YNNKEL (reference sequence). The chain's CDR3 is CASSQEGDGWQGSNEQFF. The CDR3 DNA is TGTGCCAGCAGCCAAGAAGGGGACGGGTGGCAGGGGAGCAATGAGCAGTTCTTC.

Turning to this clonotype: This beta chain is a stray sequence in a library constructed for alpha chains; its clone size is not meaningful. The genes are TRBV2 and TRBJ2-3; D is unresolved. Per the germline V gene, CDR1 is SNHLY and CDR2 is FYNNEI. There are 12 residues in the CDR3. V dropped 4 bases and J dropped 1 base, with 3 bases sitting between them. Here the CDR3 reads CASSGGTDTQYF. The CDR3, as DNA: TGTGCCAGCAGTGGGGGCACAGATACGCAGTATTTT.

To note about this clonotype: With the library built for alpha chains, this beta chain is off target and its frequency is not meaningful. This sequence joins TRBV7-9 and TRBJ2-5; 9 positions match TRBD2. CDR3 length equals 16 residues. V gave up 1 base and J gave up 2 bases; unmatched junction bases: 5. Per the germline V gene, CDR1 is SEHNR and CDR2 is FQNEAQ (reference sequence). In DNA, the CDR3 is TGTGCCAGCAGCTTAGTTAGCGGGGGACTACAAGAGACCCAGTACTTC. This codes for CASSLVSGGLQETQYF.

This clonotype was recorded many times. In a library made to pick up alpha chains, this beta chain is a stray read with a size that means little. V and J are TRBV7-2 and TRBJ2-3, with 10 bases aligning to TRBD1. CDR1 and CDR2 from the germline V gene are SGHTA and FQGNSA. Trimming cost V 7 bases and J 1 base; bases outside gene matches: 8. CDR3 length: 16 residues. In DNA form, the CDR3 reads TGTGCCAGCATGGATTCCGGGACAGGGGGCACAGATACGCAGTATTTT. This encodes CASMDSGTGGTDTQYF.

This clonotype qualifies as medium-sized. This beta chain was picked up by a library intended for alpha chains and is off target, so its count carries little meaning. The V and J genes are TRBV7-6 and TRBJ2-6; possibly TRBD2 for D (6 bases). Trimming pared 1 base from V and 0 bases from J, leaving 13 bases between. This CDR3 contains 18 residues. Looked up from germline, CDR1 is SGHVS and CDR2 is FNYEAQ. The CDR3 bases are TGTGCCAGCAGCTTAGATCTAGCGAGGGGCTCTGGGGCCAACGTCCTGACTTTC. This sequence encodes CASSLDLARGSGANVLTF.

This clonotype was detected ten times or more. This beta chain turned up in a library designed for alpha chains; as an off-target read, its abundance says little. V and J are TRBV30 and TRBJ1-1; D gene ambiguous. V was clipped by 0 bases and J by 1 base, with 6 bases between them. From germline, CDR1 is GTSNPN and CDR2 SVGIG (reference sequence). This CDR3 contains 13 residues. The CDR3 nucleotides read TGTGCCTGGAGTGTCTTAGGGAACACTGAAGCTTTCTTT. It encodes CAWSVLGNTEAFF.

This clonotype ranks as medium-sized (0.01 to 0.1%). This beta chain represents an off-target read in a library built for alpha chains; its size is of limited meaning. This chain joins TRBV12-3 or TRBV12-4 and TRBJ2-1; 9 bases match TRBD2. This CDR3 spans 17 amino acids. Losses at the gene ends were 6 bases for V and 8 bases for J; bases not matched to a gene: 17. In DNA form, the CDR3 reads TGTGCCAGCAGCGGGGGTTCGTTAGCGGGAGCCCTGGATGAGCAGTTCTTC. Encoded protein: CASSGGSLAGALDEQFF.

Turning to this clonotype: This beta chain is a stray read from a library made for alpha chains; its abundance is not meaningful. This chain uses TRBV6-2 or TRBV6-3 with TRBJ2-2; D is undetermined. CDR1 is MNHEY, CDR2 SVGEGT, per germline. Trimming took 7 bases from V and 0 from J, leaving 9 bases between them. The CDR3 contains 14 residues. The CDR3, as DNA: TGTGCCAGCAACCAACCCCCGAACACCGGGGAGCTGTTTTTT. It specifies CASNQPPNTGELFF.

By share of the sample, this clonotype is medium-sized. Because this beta chain is a stray read in a library intended to capture alpha chains, its abundance should not be given much weight. The CDR3 spells CASRTAEGYTF. CDR3 bases: TGTGCCAGTCGGACAGCTGAAGGCTACACCTTC. The chain combines TRBV6-5 with TRBJ1-2; maybe TRBD1 (6 bases). Germline-derived CDR1 and CDR2 are MNHEY and SVGAGI. The V gene lost 9 bases and the J gene lost 8 bases, with 13 bases spanning the gap. CDR3 length: 11 residues.

This clonotype has at least ten counts. Within a library made for alpha chains, this beta chain is off target, and its count is uninformative. The gene calls are TRBV4-1 and TRBJ2-3; D may be TRBD2 (6 bases). The CDR3 is made up of 17 amino acids. V lost 1 base and J lost 6, with 20 bases in between. Germline CDR1 is MGHRA and CDR2 is YSYEKL. The CDR3 DNA reads TGCGCCAGCAGCCAAGTTGGTAGCGGCTCTCCCTGGGATACGCAGTATTTT. Protein product: CASSQVGSGSPWDTQYF.

By share of the sample, this clonotype is medium-sized. This beta chain is a stray sequence in a library constructed for alpha chains; its clone size is not meaningful. The CDR3 loop is CSVVVSGANVLTF. The DNA for the CDR3 is TGCAGCGTTGTGGTTTCCGGGGCCAACGTCCTGACTTTC. The rearrangement uses TRBV29-1 and TRBJ2-6; D is undetermined. Germline V CDR1 and CDR2: SQVTM, ANQGSEA. This CDR3 is 13 amino acids long. V was clipped by 4 bases and J by 4 bases, with 8 bases between them.

This clonotype rates as medium-sized. Because the library targeted alpha chains, this beta chain is an off-target read whose size means little. CDR3 loop: CASSSSAENIQYF. The CDR3 DNA reads TGTGCCAGCAGTTCTAGTGCCGAAAACATTCAGTACTTC. The V and J genes are TRBV12-3 or TRBV12-4 and TRBJ2-4; D call uncertain. This CDR3 contains 13 residues. The V end lost 4 bases, the J end lost 5 bases, and 9 bases lay between the germline ends.

This clonotype counts as medium-sized. This beta chain turned up in a library designed for alpha chains; as an off-target read, its abundance says little. The rearrangement uses TRBV6-6 and TRBJ2-2; D may be TRBD1 (6 bases). V was pared by 7 bases and J by 7 bases, with 13 bases between. Germline CDR1 MNHNY, CDR2 SVGAGI (reference sequence). CDR3 size: 13 residues. CDR3 coding DNA: TGTGCCAGCATAGGGCGAGGGGGCGGGGAGCTGTTTTTT. This gives the protein CASIGRGGGELFF.

The table lists this clonotype with many counts. This beta chain came through as a stray read in a library set up for alpha chains, and its size says little. This chain joins TRBV20-1 and TRBJ2-1; the D gene is possibly TRBD2 (6 bases). CDR3 length: 14 amino acids. Germline lookup yields CDR1 DFQATT and CDR2 SNEGSKA (reference sequence). Trimming took off 6 bases at V and 1 base at J, with 13 bases between the two ends. The CDR3 DNA reads TGCAGTGCGATCGTTCGGGAGTCCTACAATGAGCAGTTCTTC. Translating gives CSAIVRESYNEQFF.

This clonotype has ten or more counts. Being off target in a library aimed at alpha chains, this beta chain has a size of little meaning. This sequence joins TRBV7-9 and TRBJ1-4; D not resolved. Trimming removed 2 bases from V and 8 bases from J, with 12 bases in between. The CDR3 spans 14 residues. CDR1 SEHNR and CDR2 FQNEAQ come from the germline V gene (reference sequence). The DNA of the CDR3 is TGTGCCAGCAGCTTAACGGTCAACGGCGAAAAACTGTTTTTT. Its translation: CASSLTVNGEKLFF.

This clonotype is medium-sized within its sample. The library was designed around alpha chains, so this beta chain is a stray read whose abundance carries little weight. The CDR3 is CASSLQGADYGYTF. In nucleotides, the CDR3 is TGTGCCAGCAGCTTACAGGGAGCGGACTATGGCTACACCTTC. The chain is built from TRBV7-9 and TRBJ1-2; perhaps TRBD1 as D (5 bases). This CDR3 is built from 14 residues. The V gene's germline CDR1 is SEHNR and CDR2 FQNEAQ (reference sequence). V gave up 2 bases and J gave up 3 bases, with 10 bases separating them. The variable domain in full, completed from reference TRBV7-9 and TRBJ1-2, reads DTGVSQNPRHKITKRGQNVTFRCDPISEHNRLYWYRQTLGQGPEFLTYFQNEAQLEKSRLLSDRFSAERPKGSFSTLEIQRTEQGDSAMYLCASSLQGADYGYTFGSGTRLTVV.

This clonotype came up many times. As an off-target read in a library built for alpha chains, this beta chain has a frequency of little significance. This rearrangement joins TRBV7-8 to TRBJ2-5, with 10 bases lining up with TRBD1. J was trimmed by 5 bases and V by 3 bases; bases with no gene match: 0. This CDR3 contains 13 residues. Germline values: CDR1 SGHVS, CDR2 FQNEAQ. In DNA form, the CDR3 reads TGTGCCAGCAGCTTGGGACAGGGGGAGACCCAGTACTTC. This codes for CASSLGQGETQYF.

This clonotype is medium-sized by share. This beta chain is a stray sequence in a library constructed for alpha chains; its clone size is not meaningful. The chain combines TRBV20-1 with TRBJ2-7; D not certain. The ends were cut back, 3 bases at V and 2 bases at J, with 17 bases in the middle. This CDR3 has 15 residues. Germline CDR1 reads DFQATT; CDR2 reads SNEGSKA (reference sequence). This CDR3 reads CSASGPGLYTYEQYF. The CDR3 DNA follows: TGCAGTGCTAGCGGTCCAGGTCTCTACACCTACGAGCAGTACTTC.

This clonotype is medium-sized in the sample. This beta chain was picked up by a library intended for alpha chains and is off target, so its count carries little meaning. The DNA of the CDR3 is TGTGCCAGCAGCTTAGGCCCGGGACTTTGGAGTAATGAGCAGTTCTTC. Translated, it gives CASSLGPGLWSNEQFF. The rearrangement uses TRBV13 and TRBJ2-1, with D tentatively TRBD2 (6 bases). The CDR3 has 16 amino acids. Germline assignment: CDR1 PRHDT and CDR2 FYEKMQ (reference sequence). The V and J ends lost 0 bases and 7 bases respectively, with 16 bases between them.

This clonotype is termed medium-sized. A library made for alpha chains picked up this beta chain off target, so its size means little. The rearrangement joins TRBV6-5 to TRBJ2-7; no definite D call. V lost 0 bases and J lost 3, with 12 bases in between. Germline V CDR1 and CDR2: MNHEY, SVGAGI. There are 15 residues in the CDR3. The DNA of the CDR3 is TGTGCCAGCAGTTACTCGACCGGGTTGAGCTACGAGCAGTACTTC. Translated, it gives CASSYSTGLSYEQYF.

This clonotype was detected only a few times. For a library built for alpha chains, this beta chain is a stray read; little rests on its size. This rearrangement joins TRBV4-3 to TRBJ2-3; no clear D. Trimming removed 5 bases from V and 0 bases from J, with 12 bases in between. This CDR3 is 15 amino acids long. Germline V gene sequence: CDR1 LGHNA, CDR2 YSLEER. The CDR3 protein is CASSLMSTSTDTQYF. The CDR3 bases are TGCGCCAGCAGCTTGATGAGTACTAGCACAGATACGCAGTATTTT.

This clonotype is medium-sized. For a library built for alpha chains, this beta chain is a stray read; little rests on its size. The chain couples TRBV5-4 to TRBJ2-3; no clear D. The CDR3 runs to 13 residues. CDR1 is SGHNT, CDR2 YYREEE, per germline (reference sequence). With 4 bases removed from V and 4 bases from J, the gap between germline ends came to 10 bases. This chain's CDR3 is CASSPLGADTQYF. CDR3 in DNA: TGTGCCAGCAGCCCCCTCGGCGCAGATACGCAGTATTTT. The whole variable domain, filled in from reference TRBV5-4 and TRBJ2-3, reads ETGVTQSPTHLIKTRGQQVTLRCSSQSGHNTVSWYQQALGQGPQFIFQYYREEENGRGNFPPRFSGLQFPNYSSELNVNALELDDSALYLCASSPLGADTQYFGPGTRLTVL.

This clonotype has a count of ten or more. The library was prepared for alpha chains; this beta chain is a stray read, so its frequency means little. V usage is TRBV20-1 and J usage is TRBJ2-3; D gene unclear. The germline V gene encodes CDR1 DFQATT and CDR2 SNEGSKA (reference sequence). The germline V and J ends were trimmed by 1 base and 1 base, with 12 bases remaining between them. This CDR3 contains 15 residues. CDR3: CSARVSGEGTDTQYF. The CDR3 nucleotides are TGCAGTGCTAGAGTTTCGGGCGAGGGCACAGATACGCAGTATTTT.

In this sample, this clonotype turned up many times. Little can be read into the size of this beta chain, an off-target read in a library designed for alpha chains. This chain connects TRBV7-2 to TRBJ2-2; TRBD2 aligns across 7 bases. The V gene's germline CDR1 is SGHTA and CDR2 FQGNSA. There are 16 residues in the CDR3. V trimming: 8 bases; J trimming: 7 bases; junction bases outside the gene matches: 16. Here the CDR3 reads CASSLDGRRMVGELFF. CDR3 nucleotide sequence: TGTGCCAGCTCCTTAGACGGGAGGAGGATGGTCGGGGAGCTGTTTTTT.

About this clonotype itself: This beta chain slipped into a library made for alpha chains as a stray read, so its size is not meaningful. J is TRBJ1-6 and V is TRBV20-1; D is uncertain. The germline CDR1 and CDR2 sequences are DFQATT and SNEGSKA (reference sequence). The CDR3 sequence is 13 residues long. V lost 1 base to trimming and J lost 8 bases, with 9 bases between them. CDR3 sequence reads: CSARVASHSPLHF. DNA of the CDR3: TGCAGTGCTAGAGTAGCCTCCCATTCACCCCTCCACTTT.

The table lists this clonotype with many counts. The library was prepared for alpha chains; this beta chain is a stray read, so its frequency means little. This chain joins TRBV5-1 and TRBJ2-3, with D possibly matching TRBD2 (5 bases). The CDR3 loop spans 13 amino acids. CDR1 SGHRS and CDR2 YFSETQ come from the germline V gene. Trimming left V 0 bases short and J 5 bases short, with 7 bases between. The CDR3 DNA follows: TGCGCCAGCAGCTTGGGTAGCGTAGATACGCAGTATTTT. It codes for CASSLGSVDTQYF.

Sample share makes this clonotype medium-sized. Because the library targeted alpha chains, this beta chain is an off-target read whose size means little. V usage is TRBV3-1 and J usage is TRBJ2-1, with D maybe TRBD2 (5 bases). This CDR3 contains 12 residues. CDR1 is LGHDT, CDR2 YNNKEL, per germline (reference sequence). Trimming took 6 bases from V and 10 from J, leaving 13 bases between them. CDR3 nucleotides: TGTGCCAGCAGTCAGAGTACGGGAGAGCAGTTCTTC. Its translation is CASSQSTGEQFF.

By share, this clonotype counts as medium-sized. This beta chain is an unintended read in a library built for alpha chains; its size means little. The chain combines TRBV5-4 with TRBJ2-7; 9 bases agree with TRBD2. V lost 2 bases to trimming and J lost 7 bases; unmatched junction nucleotides: 16. Per germline, CDR1 SGHNT and CDR2 YYREEE (reference sequence). The CDR3 runs 17 residues. CDR3 protein: CASSFDTPGLATWEQYF. CDR3 DNA sequence: TGTGCCAGCAGCTTCGATACTCCCGGACTAGCGACTTGGGAGCAGTACTTC.

This clonotype was observed at least ten times. In a library made to pick up alpha chains, this beta chain is a stray read with a size that means little. The chain combines TRBV19 with TRBJ2-7; 9 bases agree with TRBD2. Germline assignment: CDR1 LNHDA and CDR2 SQIVND (reference sequence). This CDR3 is built from 15 residues. The V gene end was trimmed by 3 bases and the J gene end by 1 base; junction bases not matched to a gene: 4. CDR3 region: CASSMGLAGSYEQYF. The DNA for the CDR3 is TGTGCCAGTAGTATGGGTCTAGCGGGATCCTACGAGCAGTACTTC.

This clonotype showed up many times. Because this beta chain is a stray read in a library intended to capture alpha chains, its abundance should not be given much weight. The chain carries TRBV23-1 and TRBJ2-7; TRBD2 matches at 13 bases. TRBV23-1 qualifies as an ORF whose function is uncertain. The CDR3 consists of 17 residues. V shed 6 bases, J shed 0 bases, and the junction held 8 bases outside the gene matches. CDR3 sequence reads: CASRPTSGRPSSYEQYF. For the CDR3, the DNA is TGCGCCAGCAGACCGACTAGCGGGAGGCCTAGCTCCTACGAGCAGTACTTC.